The subject of this entry is one T cell receptor (beta chain). V gave up 1 base and J gave up 2 bases; unmatched junction bases: 4. Germline V CDR1 and CDR2: SGHRS, YFSETQ. The CDR3 extends over 15 amino acids. This sample is drawn from a study of blood T cell repertoires in COVID-19. Study in general: COVID-19 samples, acute and convalescent, were from the United States, Italy and Spain.

Profiled with immunoSEQ multiplex PCR; TCRdb holds only in-frame clones, not every one. The table shows 120,000 or so clones, with about 86% occurring only once. This TCR derives from a woman aged 45-65 years with active or convalescent COVID-19. This chain links TRBV5-1 with TRBJ2-3, with TRBD2 identical over 7 bases. The specimen sequenced was peripheral blood. CDR3 region: CASSLSGVFTDTQYF. CDR3 DNA: TGCGCCAGCAGCTTGAGCGGGGTTTTCACAGATACGCAGTATTTT. Combining the CDR3 with reference TRBV5-1 and TRBJ2-3 gives the whole variable domain KAGVTQTPRYLIKTRGQQVTLSCSPISGHRSVSWYQQTPGQGLQFLFEYFSETQRNKGNFPGRFSGRQFSNSRSEMNVSTLELGDSALYLCASSLSGVFTDTQYFGPGTRLTVL.